This T cell receptor (beta chain) emerged from a study of blood T cell dynamics during melanoma immunotherapy. The wider study: First-line therapy was either pembrolizumab or nivolumab with ipilimumab for metastatic melanoma.

The time point denotes: week 3, after first cycle of checkpoint inhibitor. Blood was drawn before treatment and at week 3 after checkpoint blockade. This clone was observed a single time. Its antigen is unknown. Produced via immunoSEQ multiplex PCR; TCRdb's table is partial and in-frame only. The sample consists of around 12,000 clones, around 91% of them appearing once. The CDR3 runs to 15 residues. Germline V gene lookup returns CDR1 LNHNV and CDR2 YYDKDF (reference sequence). Trimming shortened V by 4 bases and J by 12 bases, and 22 bases separated the two germline ends. Study-wide findings and caveats: Whether repertoire-driving clones were melanoma-specific could not be determined. Immune-effector CD8+ cells best matched cell-free DNA CDR3 sequences and were most clonal.

The clonotype comes from a human donor with melanoma. The sequences come from effector memory CD8+ T cells from blood, collected from a patient treated with checkpoint blockade. The chain joins TRBV15 to TRBJ2-1; D is perhaps TRBD2 (7 bases). The CDR3 loop reads CATSNPRGGLTGQFF. CDR3 in DNA: TGTGCCACCAGCAACCCCAGGGGAGGGCTAACGGGGCAGTTCTTC.